Shown below are 8 T cell receptor beta chains from a single sample sequenced in a study of blood T cell repertoires in COVID-19. TCRdb's table, derived via immunoSEQ multiplex PCR, lists solely in-frame clones and lacks some. Seen here are 150,000 to 200,000 clones, about 85% observed once, and the top ten hold 0.99%. Input material: peripheral blood. The receptors come from a man aged 18 to 30 with acute or convalescent COVID-19.

The chain combines TRBV11-2 with TRBJ1-1, with TRBD1 identical over 9 bases. Germline CDR1 is SGHAT and CDR2 is FQNNGV. V trimming: 5 bases; J trimming: 10 bases; junction bases outside the gene matches: 2. This CDR3 has 11 amino acids. CDR3 in amino acids: CASSAGQGAFF. The CDR3 DNA is TGTGCCAGCAGCGCGGGACAGGGAGCTTTCTTT.

This chain links TRBV2 with TRBJ2-7, with a tentative D call TRBD2 (6 bases). This CDR3 comprises 14 residues. Deletions cut 3 bases from V and 1 base from J, with 10 bases between. CDR1 and CDR2 from the germline V gene are SNHLY and FYNNEI. CDR3 in amino acids: CASSDVGRSYEQYF. As DNA, the CDR3 is TGTGCCAGCAGTGATGTGGGGAGGTCCTACGAGCAGTACTTC. Using reference TRBV2 and TRBJ2-7 for the parts outside the CDR3, the full variable domain is EPEVTQTPSHQVTQMGQEVILRCVPISNHLYFYWYRQILGQKVEFLVSFYNNEISEKSEIFDDQFSVERPDGSNFTLKIRSTKLEDSAMYFCASSDVGRSYEQYFGPGTRLTVT.

J is TRBJ2-2 and V is TRBV19; 10 nucleotides align to TRBD2. In germline, CDR1 is LNHDA, CDR2 SQIVND (reference sequence). The CDR3 extends over 15 amino acids. Trimming cost V 4 bases and J 5 bases; bases outside gene matches: 4. CDR3 in DNA: TGTGCCAGTAGTACCCATAGCGGGGGGACCGGGGAGCTGTTTTTT. Its translation: CASSTHSGGTGELFF.

This clone appeared once. The chain links TRBV18 to TRBJ2-7, with 8 bases aligning to TRBD2. Looked up from germline, CDR1 is KGHSH and CDR2 is LQKENI. This CDR3 is built from 17 residues. J gave up 0 bases and V 2 bases, and 9 bases lay outside the gene matches. The CDR3 sequence is CASSPIRGGLSSYEQYV. DNA for the CDR3: TGTGCCAGCTCACCAATTCGGGGGGGCCTGAGCTCCTACGAGCAGTACGTC.

This chain links TRBV5-8 with TRBJ1-2; the D gene is possibly TRBD1 (6 bases). The V gene's germline CDR1 is SGHTS and CDR2 YDEGEE. V shed 0 bases and J shed 3 bases, with 12 bases lying between them. The CDR3 loop spans 15 amino acids. The chain's CDR3 is CASSLGQGRYYGYTF. CDR3 in DNA: TGTGCCAGCAGCTTGGGTCAGGGGCGGTACTATGGCTACACCTTC.

V and J are TRBV7-9 and TRBJ1-2; D gene unclear. Trimming removed 5 bases from V and 5 bases from J, with 15 bases in between. The CDR3 covers 14 residues. CDR1 is SEHNR, CDR2 FQNEAQ, per germline (reference sequence). The CDR3 DNA reads as TGTGCCAGCAGCATGACACTCGATAGTTATGGCTACACCTTC. Residues: CASSMTLDSYGYTF.

This chain connects TRBV30 to TRBJ2-2; 10 positions agree with TRBD2. The CDR3 is 14 residues long. With V trimmed by 8 bases and J by 7 bases, 10 bases remained unmatched. The V gene's germline CDR1 is GTSNPN and CDR2 SVGIG (reference sequence). In nucleotides, the CDR3 is TGTGCCACCCTTAGCGGGGGGACGAACGGGGAGCTGTTTTTT. It codes for CATLSGGTNGELFF.

This chain uses TRBV27 with TRBJ1-1; no definite D call. The CDR3 is 14 amino acids. The germline gives CDR1 MNHEY, CDR2 SMNVEV (reference sequence). V was trimmed by 5 bases and J by 0 bases, leaving 10 bases between them. CDR3 protein: CASSNRGMNTEAFF. The CDR3 DNA is TGTGCCAGCAGTAATCGAGGTATGAACACTGAAGCTTTCTTT.